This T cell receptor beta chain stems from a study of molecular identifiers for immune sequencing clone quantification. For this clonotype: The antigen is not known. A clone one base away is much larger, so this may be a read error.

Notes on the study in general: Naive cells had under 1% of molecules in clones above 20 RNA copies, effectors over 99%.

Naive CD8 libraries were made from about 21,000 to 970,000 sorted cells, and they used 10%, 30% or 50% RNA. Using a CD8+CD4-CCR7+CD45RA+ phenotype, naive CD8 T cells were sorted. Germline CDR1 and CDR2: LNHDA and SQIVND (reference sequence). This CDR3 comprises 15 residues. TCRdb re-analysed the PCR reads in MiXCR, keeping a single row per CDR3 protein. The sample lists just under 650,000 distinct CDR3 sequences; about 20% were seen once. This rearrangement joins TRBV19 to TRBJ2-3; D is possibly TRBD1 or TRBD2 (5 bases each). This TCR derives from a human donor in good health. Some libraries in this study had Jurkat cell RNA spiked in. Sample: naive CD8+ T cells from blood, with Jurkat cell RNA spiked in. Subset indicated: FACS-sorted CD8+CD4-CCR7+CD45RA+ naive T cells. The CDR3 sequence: CTSSETGHGTDTQYF. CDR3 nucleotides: TGTACCAGTAGCGAAACAGGACACGGCACAGATACGCAGTATTTT.